The clone carrying this T cell receptor (beta chain) was found a few times. The data were taken from a study of regulatory T cells in long-lasting Graves disease. According to the study, TCR beta libraries were built with iRepertoire HTBI primers and CDR3-region Arm-PCR. TCRdb re-called the multiplex PCR reads with MiXCR, one entry per CDR3 protein. The table has roughly 400,000 distinct CDR3 sequences, around 21% seen once. Documented time point: persistent/refractory GD, antithyroid drugs over 5 years with positive TRAb. The authors made the TCR library using RNA they extracted from PBMCs. The CDR3 has 17 amino acids. Germline V gene sequence: CDR1 MRHNA, CDR2 SNTAGT. V was pared by 2 bases and J by 8 bases, with 22 bases between.

This sample comprised peripheral blood mononuclear cells (PBMCs), obtained when the disease was refractory, from a patient treated with antithyroid drugs. This TCR came from a female donor with Graves disease. The V and J genes are TRBV6-4 and TRBJ1-5, with D maybe TRBD1 (5 bases). CDR3 loop: CASSDPREGMPPKPQHF. The CDR3 DNA is TGTGCCAGCAGTGACCCGAGGGAGGGGATGCCCCCGAAGCCCCAGCATTTT.